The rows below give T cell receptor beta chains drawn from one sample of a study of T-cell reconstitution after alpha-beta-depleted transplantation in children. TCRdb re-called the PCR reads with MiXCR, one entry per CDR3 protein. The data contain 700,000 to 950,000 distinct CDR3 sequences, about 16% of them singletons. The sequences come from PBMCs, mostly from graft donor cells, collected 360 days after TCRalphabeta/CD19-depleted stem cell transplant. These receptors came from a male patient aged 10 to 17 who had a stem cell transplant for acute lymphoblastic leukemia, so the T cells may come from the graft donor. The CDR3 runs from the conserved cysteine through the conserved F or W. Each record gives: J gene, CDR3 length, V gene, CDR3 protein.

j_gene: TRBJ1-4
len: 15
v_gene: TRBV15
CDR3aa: CATSREGTGKLKLFF

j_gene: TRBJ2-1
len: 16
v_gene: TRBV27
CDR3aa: CASRSSGRVSYNEQFF

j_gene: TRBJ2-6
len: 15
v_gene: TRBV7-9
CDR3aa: CASSLWVAGANVLTF

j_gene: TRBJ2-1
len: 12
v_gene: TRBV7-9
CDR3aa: CASSRMRNEQFF

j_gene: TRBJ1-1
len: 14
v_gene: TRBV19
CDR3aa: CASSKRGSDTEAFF

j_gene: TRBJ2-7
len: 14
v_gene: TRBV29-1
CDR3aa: CSVATSDSAYEQYF

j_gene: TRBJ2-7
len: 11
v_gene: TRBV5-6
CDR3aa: CASSFLAEQYF

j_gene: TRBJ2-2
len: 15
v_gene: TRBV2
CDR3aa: CASNPSGRYTGELFF

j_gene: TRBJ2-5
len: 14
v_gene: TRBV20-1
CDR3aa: CSAGGTGRGETQYF

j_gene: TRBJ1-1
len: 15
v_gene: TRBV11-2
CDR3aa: CASSSHHRLNTEAFF

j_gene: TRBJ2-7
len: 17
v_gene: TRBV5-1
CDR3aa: CASSFARGSSNSYEQYF

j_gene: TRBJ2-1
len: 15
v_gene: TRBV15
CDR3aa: CATSPGGQGANEQFF

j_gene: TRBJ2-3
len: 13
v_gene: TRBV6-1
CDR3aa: CASWLDSTDTQYF

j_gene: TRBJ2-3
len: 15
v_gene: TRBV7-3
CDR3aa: CASSLGGAVTDTQYF

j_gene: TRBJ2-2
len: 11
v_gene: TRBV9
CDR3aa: CASSGGGELFF

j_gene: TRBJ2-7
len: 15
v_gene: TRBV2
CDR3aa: CASSERGLAVYEQYF

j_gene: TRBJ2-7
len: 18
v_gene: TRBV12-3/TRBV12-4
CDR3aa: CASSVIVGLGQGSYEQYF